The source of this TCR beta chain is a study of cytomegalovirus exposure and HLA in healthy donors. Whole-study context: The approximately 110 validation repertoires were reported in a later analysis to have been generated on the same platform as the approximately 700 first-cohort repertoires.

Measured with immunoSEQ multiplex PCR; TCRdb has only the in-frame clones, and not every one. This table holds some 150,000 clones, around 89% found once. The ends were cut back, 4 bases at V and 7 bases at J, with 11 bases in the middle. CDR1 is SGHDT and CDR2 is YYEEEE in the germline V gene. The CDR3 sequence is 12 residues long. Remarks on this clone: Its antigen is not known.

General study points: Cytomegalovirus-associated TCR beta chains were listed, numbering roughly 150.

Source material: PBMCs. This clonotype was sampled from a man younger than 30 in good health and CMV-seronegative. The chain employs TRBV5-6 and TRBJ2-5; tentatively, D is TRBD2 (7 bases). The CDR3 sequence is CASSGLGGTQYF. The CDR3 DNA reads as TGTGCCAGCAGCGGACTAGGGGGGACCCAGTACTTC.